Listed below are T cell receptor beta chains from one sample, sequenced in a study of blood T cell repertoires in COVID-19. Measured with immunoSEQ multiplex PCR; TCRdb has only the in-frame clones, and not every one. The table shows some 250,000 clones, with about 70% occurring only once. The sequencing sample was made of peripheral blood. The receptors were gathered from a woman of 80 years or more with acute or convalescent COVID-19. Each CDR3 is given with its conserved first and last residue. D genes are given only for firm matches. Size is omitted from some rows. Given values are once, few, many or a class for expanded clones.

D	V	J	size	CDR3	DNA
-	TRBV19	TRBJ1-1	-	CASSNRLNTEAFF	TGTGCCAGTAGTAACAGGCTGAACACTGAAGCTTTCTTT
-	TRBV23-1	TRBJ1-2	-	CASSQSEQGGDGYTF	TGCGCCAGCAGTCAATCCGAGCAGGGAGGTGATGGCTACACCTTC
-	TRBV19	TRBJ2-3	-	CASSIDKEIAADTQYF	TGTGCCAGTAGTATAGATAAGGAGATAGCTGCAGATACGCAGTATTTT
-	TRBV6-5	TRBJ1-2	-	CASSYNPVYGYTF	TGTGCCAGCAGTTATAATCCGGTCTATGGCTACACCTTC
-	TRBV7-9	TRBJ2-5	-	CASSLARGTQYF	TGTGCCAGCAGCTTAGCGCGCGGGACCCAGTACTTC
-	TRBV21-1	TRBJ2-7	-	CASSKEKGLCYEQYF	TGTGCCAGCAGCAAAGAGAAGGGGCTTTGCTACGAGCAGTACTTC
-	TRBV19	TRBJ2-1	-	CASSPTVGSYNEQFF	TGTGCCAGTAGCCCTACGGTGGGCAGTTACAATGAGCAGTTCTTC
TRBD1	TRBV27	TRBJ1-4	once	CASTGSGQSNEKLFF	TGTGCCAGCACTGGATCGGGACAGTCTAATGAAAAACTGTTTTTT
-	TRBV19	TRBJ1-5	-	CASWFESNQPQHF	TGTGCCAGCTGGTTCGAGAGCAATCAGCCCCAGCATTTT
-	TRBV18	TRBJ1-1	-	CASSPRRENTEAFF	TGTGCCAGCTCACCTCGACGGGAGAACACTGAAGCTTTCTTT
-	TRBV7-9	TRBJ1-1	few	CASSLVGQPNTEAFF	TGTGCCAGCAGCTTAGTTGGGCAGCCGAACACTGAAGCTTTCTTT
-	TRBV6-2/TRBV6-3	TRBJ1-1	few	CASSYLALSTEAFF	TGTGCCAGCAGTTACCTAGCACTGAGCACTGAAGCTTTCTTT
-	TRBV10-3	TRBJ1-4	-	CASTGRENEKLFF	TGTGCCAGCACCGGACGGGAGAATGAAAAACTGTTTTTT
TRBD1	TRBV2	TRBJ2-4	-	CASSESQGANIQYF	TGTGCCAGCAGTGAAAGTCAGGGGGCAAACATTCAGTACTTC
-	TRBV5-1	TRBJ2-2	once	CASSLVAGGSTGELFF	TGCGCCAGCAGCTTGGTGGCAGGGGGGAGCACCGGGGAGCTGTTTTTT
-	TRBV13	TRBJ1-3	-	CASSLGQGVTGNTIYF	TGTGCCAGCAGCTTAGGACAGGGAGTTACTGGAAACACCATATATTTT
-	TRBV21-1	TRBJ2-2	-	CASSDYRGRDRGSGELFF	TGTGCCAGCAGCGACTACCGCGGAAGGGACAGGGGGTCCGGGGAGCTGTTTTTT
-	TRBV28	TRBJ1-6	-	CASSFLRRRREPLHF	TGTGCCAGCAGTTTCTTGCGCCGCAGGCGGGAACCCCTCCACTTT
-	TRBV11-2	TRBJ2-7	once	CASSLERRAYEQYF	TGTGCCAGCAGCTTAGAGCGCAGGGCGTACGAGCAGTACTTC
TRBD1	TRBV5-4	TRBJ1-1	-	CASSVSGTGTEAFF	TGTGCCAGCAGCGTCTCCGGGACAGGCACTGAAGCTTTCTTT
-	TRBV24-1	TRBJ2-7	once	CATSATGRGYEQYF	TGTGCCACTAGCGCTACAGGGAGAGGTTACGAGCAGTACTTC
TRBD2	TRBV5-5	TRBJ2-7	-	CASSLLVGLSIYEQYF	TGTGCCAGCAGCTTGCTGGTGGGACTATCAATCTACGAGCAGTACTTC
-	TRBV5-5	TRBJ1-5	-	CASSFGGPLSNQPQHF	TGTGCCAGCAGTTTTGGAGGGCCCCTTAGCAATCAGCCCCAGCATTTT
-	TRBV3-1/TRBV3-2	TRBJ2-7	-	CASSPTSRLSYEQYF	TGTGCCAGCAGCCCGACATCCCGTCTTTCCTACGAGCAGTACTTC
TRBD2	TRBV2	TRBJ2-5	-	CASSVISGGTETQYF	TGTGCCAGCAGTGTTATAAGCGGGGGGACGGAGACCCAGTACTTC
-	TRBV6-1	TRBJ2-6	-	CASKAGAGANVLTF	TGTGCCAGCAAAGCAGGGGCTGGGGCCAACGTCCTGACTTTC
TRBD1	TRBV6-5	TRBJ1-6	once	CASSLQGKGNSPLHF	TGTGCCAGCAGTTTACAGGGGAAGGGTAATTCACCCCTCCACTTT
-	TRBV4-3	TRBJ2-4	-	CASSQEYATPSRAKNIQYF	TGCGCCAGCAGCCAAGAATACGCTACCCCGAGCCGCGCCAAAAACATTCAGTACTTC
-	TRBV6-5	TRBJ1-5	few	CASSATVNQPQHF	TGTGCCAGCAGCGCGACAGTAAATCAGCCCCAGCATTTT
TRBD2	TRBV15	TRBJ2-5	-	CATSLRGGVETQYF	TGTGCCACCAGCCTACGGGGGGGGGTGGAGACCCAGTACTTC
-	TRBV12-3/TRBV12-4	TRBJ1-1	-	CASNLGGVTEAFF	TGTGCCAGCAACCTAGGGGGGGTCACTGAAGCTTTCTTT